The source of this TCR beta chain is a study of CD8 T cells in ankylosing spondylitis. This clonotype was observed many times. TCRdb called the 5' RACE reads again in MiXCR, with one record for every CDR3 protein. The sample holds 380,000 or so distinct CDR3 sequences; roughly 20% are singletons and the top ten take around 13%. What was sequenced was blood, either unsorted or a sorted T cell fraction (not recorded which). The sequence came from a male donor with ankylosing spondylitis or in good health (not recorded which).

CDR3: CASSPLNTEAFF. The CDR3 DNA sequence: TGTGCCAGCAGCCCCCTGAACACTGAAGCTTTCTTT. J is TRBJ1-1 and V is TRBV12-3 or TRBV12-4, with no clear D. This CDR3 has 12 amino acids. V lost 6 bases and J lost 0, with 5 bases in between.